This T cell receptor beta chain was documented in a study of blood T cell repertoires in COVID-19. Turning to the study itself: From T cells, B-cell-depleted T cells, or PBMCs came the material, which was cDNA or gDNA.

Under the authors' procedure: Amplified reference gene primers provided the basis for estimating nucleated cell counts. Produced via immunoSEQ multiplex PCR; TCRdb's table is partial and in-frame only. Clone size and V and J calls were adopted from that table, with D and trimming inferred from the DNA. The sample yields 200,000 to 300,000 clones, about 90% seen once. This clone was seen only a few times. CDR1 is PRHDT, CDR2 FYEKMQ, per germline (reference sequence). The CDR3 consists of 15 residues. The V gene lost 6 bases and the J gene lost 7 bases, with 16 bases spanning the gap. The sample was peripheral blood. The chain has TRBV13 and TRBJ1-6; D is perhaps TRBD1 (6 bases). This sequence originates from a woman between 40 and 55 years old with acute or convalescent COVID-19. CDR3 loop: CASRPRGRGNSPLHF. The CDR3 bases are TGTGCCAGCAGACCCCGTGGCAGGGGCAATTCACCCCTCCACTTT.